This T cell receptor beta chain was sequenced for a study of blood T cell repertoires in COVID-19. Study-wide context: PBMCs, B-cell-depleted T cells, or T cells provided the cDNA or gDNA that made up the material.

Per the study methods: Estimation of nucleated cell counts was performed using reference gene primer amplification. Method: immunoSEQ multiplex PCR; TCRdb's copy keeps in-frame clones and lacks some. V and J calls and clone size follow that table, whereas D and trimming were derived from the DNA. The sample shows 250,000 to 300,000 clones, approximately 87% of them seen only once. Patients at the Seattle site were enrolled during active infection and followed longitudinally. Trimming cost V 4 bases and J 6 bases; bases outside gene matches: 4. The CDR3 runs 13 residues. Germline V lookup: CDR1 SGHAT, CDR2 FQNNGV.

Sequenced sample: peripheral blood. This chain connects TRBV11-2 to TRBJ2-3, with 7 bases that match TRBD2. This TCR was recovered from a woman in her twenties or thirties with COVID-19, enrolled during active disease. CDR3 nucleotide sequence: TGTGCCAGCAGCTCCCTCGGGGGGGATACGCAGTATTTT. Residues: CASSSLGGDTQYF.